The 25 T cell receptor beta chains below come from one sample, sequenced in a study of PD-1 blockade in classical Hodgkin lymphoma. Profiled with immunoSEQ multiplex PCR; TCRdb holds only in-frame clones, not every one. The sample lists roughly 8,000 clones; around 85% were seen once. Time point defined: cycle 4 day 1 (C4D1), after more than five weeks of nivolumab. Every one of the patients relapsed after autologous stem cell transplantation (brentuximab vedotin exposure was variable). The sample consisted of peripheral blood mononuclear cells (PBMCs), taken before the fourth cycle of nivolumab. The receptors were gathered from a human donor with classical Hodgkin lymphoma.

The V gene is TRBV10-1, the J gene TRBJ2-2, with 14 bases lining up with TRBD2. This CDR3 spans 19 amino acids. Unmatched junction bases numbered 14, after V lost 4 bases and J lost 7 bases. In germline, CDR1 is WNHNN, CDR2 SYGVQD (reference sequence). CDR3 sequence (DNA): TGCGCCAGCAGTGCGACCGGGACTAGCGGGAGATACCGAATCGGGGAGCTGTTTTTT. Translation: CASSATGTSGRYRIGELFF.

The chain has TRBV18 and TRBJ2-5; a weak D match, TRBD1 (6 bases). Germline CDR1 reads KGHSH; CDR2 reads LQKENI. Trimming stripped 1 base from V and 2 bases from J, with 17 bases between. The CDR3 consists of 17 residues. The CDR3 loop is CASSPRTAQGGQETQYF. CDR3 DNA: TGTGCCAGCTCACCACGGACAGCCCAGGGTGGGCAAGAGACCCAGTACTTC.

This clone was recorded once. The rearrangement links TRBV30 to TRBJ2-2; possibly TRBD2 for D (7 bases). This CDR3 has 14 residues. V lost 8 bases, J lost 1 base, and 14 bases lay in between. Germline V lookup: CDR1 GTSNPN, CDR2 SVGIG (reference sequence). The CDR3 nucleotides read TGTGCCCAGGGGAGGGAAGGGAACACCGGGGAGCTGTTTTTT. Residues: CAQGREGNTGELFF.

The CDR3 sequence: CASMVAPTYNEQFF. CDR3 in DNA: TGTGCCAGCATGGTAGCGCCCACCTACAATGAGCAGTTCTTC. The chain couples TRBV11-2 to TRBJ2-1, with a tentative D call TRBD2 (5 bases). CDR1 and CDR2 (germline): SGHAT, FQNNGV. Trimming cost V 7 bases and J 2 bases, with 12 bases left between them. This CDR3 contains 14 residues.

The CDR3 loop reads CASSLTGNTIYF. For the CDR3, the DNA is TGTGCCAGCAGCTTAACAGGGAACACCATATATTTT. V usage is TRBV7-9 and J usage is TRBJ1-3, with a weak D call TRBD1 (6 bases). This CDR3 is 12 amino acids long. Germline V gene data show CDR1 as SEHNR and CDR2 as FQNEAQ (reference sequence). V was cut by 2 bases and J by 7 bases, with 6 bases left in between.

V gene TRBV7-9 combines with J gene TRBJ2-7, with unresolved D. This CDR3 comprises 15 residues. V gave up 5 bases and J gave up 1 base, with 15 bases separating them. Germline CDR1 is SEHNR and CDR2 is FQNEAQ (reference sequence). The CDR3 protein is CASSPFRQVSYEQYF. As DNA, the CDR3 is TGTGCCAGCAGCCCCTTCCGGCAGGTGTCCTACGAGCAGTACTTC.

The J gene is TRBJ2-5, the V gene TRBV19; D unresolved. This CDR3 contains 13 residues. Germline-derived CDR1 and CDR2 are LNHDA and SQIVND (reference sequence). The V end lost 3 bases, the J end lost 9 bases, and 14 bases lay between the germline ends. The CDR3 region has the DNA TGTGCCAGTAGTATGTCGGCAGGCGAGGCCCAGTACTTC. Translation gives CASSMSAGEAQYF. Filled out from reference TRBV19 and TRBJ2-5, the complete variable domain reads DGGITQSPKYLFRKEGQNVTLSCEQNLNHDAMYWYRQDPGQGLRLIYYSQIVNDFQKGDIAEGYSVSREKKESFPLTVTSAQKNPTAFYLCASSMSAGEAQYFGPGTRLLVL.

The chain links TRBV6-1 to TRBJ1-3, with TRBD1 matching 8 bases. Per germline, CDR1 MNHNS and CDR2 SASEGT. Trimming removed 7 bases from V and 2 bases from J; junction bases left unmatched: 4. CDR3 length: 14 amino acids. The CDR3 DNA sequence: TGTGCCAGCAAAAGGACAGGGACTGGAAACACCATATATTTT. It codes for CASKRTGTGNTIYF.

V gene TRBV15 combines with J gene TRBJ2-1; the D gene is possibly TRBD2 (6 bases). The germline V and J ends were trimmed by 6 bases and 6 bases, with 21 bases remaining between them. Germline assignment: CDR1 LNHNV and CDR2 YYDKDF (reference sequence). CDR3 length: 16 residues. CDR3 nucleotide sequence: TGTGCCACCAGTACGCCACGGGGCGGGGAGCTCAATGAGCAGTTCTTC. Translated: CATSTPRGGELNEQFF.

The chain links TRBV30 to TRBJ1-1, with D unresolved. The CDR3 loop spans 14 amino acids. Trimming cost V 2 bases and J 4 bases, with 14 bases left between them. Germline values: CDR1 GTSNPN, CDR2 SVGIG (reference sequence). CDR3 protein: CAWSWAAALTEAFF. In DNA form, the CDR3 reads TGTGCCTGGAGTTGGGCAGCGGCCCTCACTGAAGCTTTCTTT.

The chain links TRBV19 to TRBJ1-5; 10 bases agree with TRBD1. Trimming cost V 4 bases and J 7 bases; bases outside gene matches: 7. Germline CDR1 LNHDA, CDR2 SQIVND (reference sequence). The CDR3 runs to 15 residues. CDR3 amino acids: CASSSRQGAEQPQHF. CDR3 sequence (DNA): TGTGCCAGTAGTAGCCGACAGGGGGCGGAACAGCCCCAGCATTTT.

CDR3 sequence: CASSRGQGAGGNEQFF. The CDR3 region has the DNA TGTGCCAGCAGCCGGGGACAGGGGGCGGGAGGCAATGAGCAGTTCTTC. The chain joins TRBV5-6 to TRBJ2-1; 12 bases agree with TRBD1. Germline trimming cut 4 bases from V and 6 bases from J; bases unmatched to any gene: 8. The CDR3 has 16 amino acids. Germline-derived CDR1 and CDR2 are SGHDT and YYEEEE.

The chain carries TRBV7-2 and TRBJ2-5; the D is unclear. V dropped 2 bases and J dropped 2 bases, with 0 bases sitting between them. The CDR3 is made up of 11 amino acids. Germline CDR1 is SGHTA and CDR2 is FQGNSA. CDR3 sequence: CASSLQETQYF. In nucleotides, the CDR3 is TGTGCCAGCAGCTTACAAGAGACCCAGTACTTC.

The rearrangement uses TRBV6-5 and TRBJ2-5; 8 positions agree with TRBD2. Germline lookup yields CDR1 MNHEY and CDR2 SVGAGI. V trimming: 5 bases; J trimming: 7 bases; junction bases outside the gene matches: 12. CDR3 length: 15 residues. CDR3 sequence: CASSPQLAVSTTQYF. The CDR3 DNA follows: TGTGCCAGCAGTCCTCAACTAGCGGTCTCGACGACCCAGTACTTC.

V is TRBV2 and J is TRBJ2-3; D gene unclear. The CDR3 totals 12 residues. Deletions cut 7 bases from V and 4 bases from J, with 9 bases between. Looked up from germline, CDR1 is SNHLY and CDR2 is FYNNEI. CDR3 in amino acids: CASTSVPDTQYF. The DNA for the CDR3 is TGTGCCAGCACCTCAGTCCCAGATACGCAGTATTTT.

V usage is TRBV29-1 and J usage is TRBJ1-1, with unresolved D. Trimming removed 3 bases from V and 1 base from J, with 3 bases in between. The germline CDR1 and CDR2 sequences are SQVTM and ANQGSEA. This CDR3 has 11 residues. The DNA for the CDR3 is TGCAGCGTTGAGGGGAACACTGAAGCTTTCTTT. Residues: CSVEGNTEAFF.

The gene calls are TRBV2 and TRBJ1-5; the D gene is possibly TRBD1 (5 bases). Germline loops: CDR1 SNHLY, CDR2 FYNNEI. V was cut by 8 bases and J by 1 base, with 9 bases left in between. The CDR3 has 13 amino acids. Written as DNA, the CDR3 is TGTGCCAGCGGTGGGGACAGCAATCAGCCCCAGCATTTT. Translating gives CASGGDSNQPQHF.

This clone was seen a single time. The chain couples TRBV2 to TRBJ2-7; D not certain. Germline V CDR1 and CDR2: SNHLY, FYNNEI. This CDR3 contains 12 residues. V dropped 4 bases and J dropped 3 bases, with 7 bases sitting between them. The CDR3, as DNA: TGTGCCAGCAGTGCCCTGAACTACGAGCAGTACTTC. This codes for CASSALNYEQYF.

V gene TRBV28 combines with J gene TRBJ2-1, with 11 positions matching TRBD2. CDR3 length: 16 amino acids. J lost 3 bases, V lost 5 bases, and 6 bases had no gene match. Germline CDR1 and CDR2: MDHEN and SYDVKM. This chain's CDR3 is CASSPLLAGVYNEQFF. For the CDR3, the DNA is TGTGCCAGCAGTCCGCTACTAGCGGGAGTCTACAATGAGCAGTTCTTC.

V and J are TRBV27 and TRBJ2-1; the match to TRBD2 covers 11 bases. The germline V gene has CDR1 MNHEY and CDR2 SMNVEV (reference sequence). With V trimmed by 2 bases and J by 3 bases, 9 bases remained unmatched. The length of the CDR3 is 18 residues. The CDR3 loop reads CASSLTVTSGRFYNEQFF. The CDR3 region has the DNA TGTGCCAGCAGTTTAACGGTAACTAGCGGGAGATTCTACAATGAGCAGTTCTTC.

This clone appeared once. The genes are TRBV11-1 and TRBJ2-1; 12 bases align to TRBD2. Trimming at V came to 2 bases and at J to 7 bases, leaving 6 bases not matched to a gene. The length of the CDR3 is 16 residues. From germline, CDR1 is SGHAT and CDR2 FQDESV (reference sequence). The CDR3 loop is CASSLLAGGPGNEQFF. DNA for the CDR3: TGTGCCAGCAGCTTACTAGCGGGAGGGCCGGGTAATGAGCAGTTCTTC.

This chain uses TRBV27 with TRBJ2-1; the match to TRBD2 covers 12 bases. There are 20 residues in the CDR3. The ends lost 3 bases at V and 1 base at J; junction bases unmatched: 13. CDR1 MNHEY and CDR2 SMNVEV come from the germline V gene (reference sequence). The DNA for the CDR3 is TGTGCCAGCAGTTTTGGTAATTGGGGACTAGCGGGCAAATCCTACAATGAGCAGTTCTTC. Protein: CASSFGNWGLAGKSYNEQFF.

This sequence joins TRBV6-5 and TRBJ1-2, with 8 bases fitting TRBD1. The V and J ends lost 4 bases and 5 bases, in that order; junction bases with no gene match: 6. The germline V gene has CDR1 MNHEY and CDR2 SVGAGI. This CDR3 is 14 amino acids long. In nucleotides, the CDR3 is TGTGCCAGCAGTTCACAGGGGGGGAAGTATGGCTACACCTTC. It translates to CASSSQGGKYGYTF.

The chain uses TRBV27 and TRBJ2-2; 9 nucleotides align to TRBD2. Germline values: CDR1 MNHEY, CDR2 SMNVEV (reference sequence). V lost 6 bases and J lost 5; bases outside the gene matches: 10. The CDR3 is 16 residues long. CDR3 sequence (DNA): TGTGCCAGCAGCGACAGATTTAGCGGGAGAACCGGGGAGCTGTTTTTT. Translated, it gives CASSDRFSGRTGELFF.

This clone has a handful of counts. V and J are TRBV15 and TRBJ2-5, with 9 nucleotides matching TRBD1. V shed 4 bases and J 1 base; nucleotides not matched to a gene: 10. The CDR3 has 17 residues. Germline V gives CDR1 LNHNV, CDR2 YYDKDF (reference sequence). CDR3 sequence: CATSTSPGQGSQETQYF. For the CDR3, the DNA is TGTGCCACCAGCACTTCACCGGGACAGGGCTCCCAAGAGACCCAGTACTTC.